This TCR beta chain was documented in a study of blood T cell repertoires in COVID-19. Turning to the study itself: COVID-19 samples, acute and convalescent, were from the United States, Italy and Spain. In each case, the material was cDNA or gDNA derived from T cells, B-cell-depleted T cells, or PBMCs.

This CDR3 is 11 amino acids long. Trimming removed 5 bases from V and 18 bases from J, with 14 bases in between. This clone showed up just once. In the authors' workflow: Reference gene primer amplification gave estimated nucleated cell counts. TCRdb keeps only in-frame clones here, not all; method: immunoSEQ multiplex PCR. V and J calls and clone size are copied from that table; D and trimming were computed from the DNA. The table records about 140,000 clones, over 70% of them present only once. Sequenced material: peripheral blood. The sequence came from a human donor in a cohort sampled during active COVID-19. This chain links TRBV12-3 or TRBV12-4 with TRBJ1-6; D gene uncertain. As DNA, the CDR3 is TGTGCCAGCAGTATTGGAGAGGCCCCCCACTTT. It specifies CASSIGEAPHF.